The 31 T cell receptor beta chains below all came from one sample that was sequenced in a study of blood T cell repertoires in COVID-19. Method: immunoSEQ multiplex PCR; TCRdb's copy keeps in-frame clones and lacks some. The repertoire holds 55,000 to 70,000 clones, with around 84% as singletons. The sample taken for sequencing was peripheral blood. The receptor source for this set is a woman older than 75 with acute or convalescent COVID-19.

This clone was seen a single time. CDR3 DNA: TGTGCCAGCAGCTTTACCGGGACAGAGGCTTTCTTT. It is translated as CASSFTGTEAFF. The chain combines TRBV5-4 with TRBJ1-1; 7 bases fit TRBD1. J gave up 11 bases and V 2 bases, and 6 bases lay outside the gene matches. This CDR3 contains 12 residues. Germline-derived CDR1 and CDR2 are SGHNT and YYREEE (reference sequence).

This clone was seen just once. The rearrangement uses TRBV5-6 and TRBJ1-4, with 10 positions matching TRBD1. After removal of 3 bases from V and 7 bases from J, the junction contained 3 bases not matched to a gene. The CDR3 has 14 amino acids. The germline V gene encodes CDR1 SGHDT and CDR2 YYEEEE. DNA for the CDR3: TGTGCCAGCAGCTCGGGGGACAGGGGTGAAAAACTGTTTTTT. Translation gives CASSSGDRGEKLFF.

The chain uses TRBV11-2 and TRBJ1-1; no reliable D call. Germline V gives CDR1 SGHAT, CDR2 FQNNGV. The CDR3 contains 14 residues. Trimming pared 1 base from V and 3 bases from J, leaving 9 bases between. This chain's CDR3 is CASSLAGMYTEAFF. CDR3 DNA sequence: TGTGCCAGCAGCTTAGCCGGGATGTACACTGAAGCTTTCTTT.

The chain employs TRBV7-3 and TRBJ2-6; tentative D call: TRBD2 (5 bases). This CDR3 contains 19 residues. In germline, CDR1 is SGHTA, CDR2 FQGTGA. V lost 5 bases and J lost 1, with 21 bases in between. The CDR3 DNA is TGTGCCAGCAGCCGAGGGATTGACTCGTTGAAGTCTGGGGCCAACGTCCTGACTTTC. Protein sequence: CASSRGIDSLKSGANVLTF. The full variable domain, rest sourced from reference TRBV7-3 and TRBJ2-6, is GAGVSQTPSNKVTEKGKYVELRCDPISGHTALYWYRQSLGQGPEFLIYFQGTGAADDSGLPNDRFFAVRPEGSVSTLKIQRTERGDSAVYLCASSRGIDSLKSGANVLTFGAGSRLTVL.

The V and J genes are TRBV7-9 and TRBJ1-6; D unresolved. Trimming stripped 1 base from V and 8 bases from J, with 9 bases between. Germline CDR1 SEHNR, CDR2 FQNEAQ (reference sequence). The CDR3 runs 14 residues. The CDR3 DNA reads TGTGCCAGCAGCTTAGGCGGCCTCGATTCACCCCTCCACTTT. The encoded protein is CASSLGGLDSPLHF.

Here the CDR3 DNA reads TGTGCCAGCAGCCCAGGACTAGCGGACTACGAGCAGTACTTC. Its protein product is CASSPGLADYEQYF. The chain is built from TRBV11-2 and TRBJ2-7; 10 bases line up with TRBD2. V shed 5 bases, J shed 3 bases, and the junction held 4 bases outside the gene matches. This CDR3 has 14 amino acids. Germline V CDR1 and CDR2: SGHAT, FQNNGV.

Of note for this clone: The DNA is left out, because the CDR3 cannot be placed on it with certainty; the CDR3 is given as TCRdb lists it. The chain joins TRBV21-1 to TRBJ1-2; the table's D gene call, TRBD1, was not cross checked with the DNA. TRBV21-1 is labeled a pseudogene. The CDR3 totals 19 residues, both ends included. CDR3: CASSKMWGQGTHANYGYTF.

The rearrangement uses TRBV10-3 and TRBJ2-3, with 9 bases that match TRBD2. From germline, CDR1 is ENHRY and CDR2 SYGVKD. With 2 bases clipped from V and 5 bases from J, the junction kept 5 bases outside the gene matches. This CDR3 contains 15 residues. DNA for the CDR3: TGTGCCATCAGTGAGCTAGCGGGGACGGGAGATACGCAGTATTTT. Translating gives CAISELAGTGDTQYF.

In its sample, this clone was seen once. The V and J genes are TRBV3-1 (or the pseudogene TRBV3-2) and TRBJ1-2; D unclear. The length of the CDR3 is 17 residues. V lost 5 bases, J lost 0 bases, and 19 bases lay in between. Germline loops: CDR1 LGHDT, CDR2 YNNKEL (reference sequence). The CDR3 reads CASSNPRGTSANYGYTF. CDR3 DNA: TGTGCCAGCAGCAACCCCCGGGGTACCTCAGCTAACTATGGCTACACCTTC.

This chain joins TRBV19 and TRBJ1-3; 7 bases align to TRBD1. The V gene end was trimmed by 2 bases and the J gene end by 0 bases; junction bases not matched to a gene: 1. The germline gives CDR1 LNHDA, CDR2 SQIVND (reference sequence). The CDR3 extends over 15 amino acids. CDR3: CASSIRDSSGNTIYF. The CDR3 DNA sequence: TGTGCCAGTAGTATAAGGGACAGCTCTGGAAACACCATATATTTT.

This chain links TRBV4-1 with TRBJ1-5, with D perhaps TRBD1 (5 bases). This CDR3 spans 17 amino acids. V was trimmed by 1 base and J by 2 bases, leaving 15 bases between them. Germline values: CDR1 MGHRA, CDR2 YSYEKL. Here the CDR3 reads CASSQGDRRGGNQPQHF. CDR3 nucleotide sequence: TGCGCCAGCAGCCAAGGGGATAGGAGGGGCGGCAATCAGCCCCAGCATTTT.

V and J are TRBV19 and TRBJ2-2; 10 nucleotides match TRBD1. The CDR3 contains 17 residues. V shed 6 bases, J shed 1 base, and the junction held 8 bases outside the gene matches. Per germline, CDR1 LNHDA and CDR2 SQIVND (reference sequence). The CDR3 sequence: CASRKEWTGGNTGELFF. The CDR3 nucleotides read TGTGCCAGTAGGAAAGAGTGGACAGGGGGGAACACCGGGGAGCTGTTTTTT.

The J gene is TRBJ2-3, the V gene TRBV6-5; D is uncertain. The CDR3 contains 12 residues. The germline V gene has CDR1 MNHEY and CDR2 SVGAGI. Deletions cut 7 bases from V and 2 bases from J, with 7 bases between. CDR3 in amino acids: CASTGFTDTQYF. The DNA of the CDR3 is TGTGCCAGCACAGGATTCACAGATACGCAGTATTTT.

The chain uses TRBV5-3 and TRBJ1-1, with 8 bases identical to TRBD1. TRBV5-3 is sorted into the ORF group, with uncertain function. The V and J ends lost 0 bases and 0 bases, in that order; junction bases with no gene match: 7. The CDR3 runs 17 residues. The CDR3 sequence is CARSLARGLWLNTEAFF. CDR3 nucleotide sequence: TGTGCCAGAAGCTTGGCCAGGGGGCTATGGTTGAACACTGAAGCTTTCTTT.

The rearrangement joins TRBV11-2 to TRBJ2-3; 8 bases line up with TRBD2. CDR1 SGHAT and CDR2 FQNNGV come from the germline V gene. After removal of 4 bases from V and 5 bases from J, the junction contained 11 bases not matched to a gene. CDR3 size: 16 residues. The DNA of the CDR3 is TGTGCCAGCAGCTCCCTCCAGCGGGGGATCGAAGATACGCAGTATTTT. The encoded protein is CASSSLQRGIEDTQYF.

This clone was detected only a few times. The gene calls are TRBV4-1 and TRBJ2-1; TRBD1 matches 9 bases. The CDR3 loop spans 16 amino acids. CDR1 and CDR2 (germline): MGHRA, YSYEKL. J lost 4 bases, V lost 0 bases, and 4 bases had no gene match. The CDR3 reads CASSQDHGTGYNEQFF. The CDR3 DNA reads TGCGCCAGCAGCCAAGATCACGGGACAGGGTACAATGAGCAGTTCTTC.

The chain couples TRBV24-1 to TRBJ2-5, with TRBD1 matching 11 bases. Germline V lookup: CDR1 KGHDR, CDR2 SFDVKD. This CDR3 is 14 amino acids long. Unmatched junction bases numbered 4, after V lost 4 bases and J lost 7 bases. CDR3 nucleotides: TGTGCCACCAGTGAAACCGGGACAGGGGGGACCCAGTACTTC. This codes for CATSETGTGGTQYF.

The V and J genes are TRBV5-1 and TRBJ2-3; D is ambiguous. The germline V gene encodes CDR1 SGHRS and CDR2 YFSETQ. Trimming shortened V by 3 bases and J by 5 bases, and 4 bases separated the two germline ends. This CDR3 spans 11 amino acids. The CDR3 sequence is CASSSLDTQYF. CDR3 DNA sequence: TGCGCCAGCAGCTCTCTAGATACGCAGTATTTT. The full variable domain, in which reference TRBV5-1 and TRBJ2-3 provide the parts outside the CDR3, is KAGVTQTPRYLIKTRGQQVTLSCSPISGHRSVSWYQQTPGQGLQFLFEYFSETQRNKGNFPGRFSGRQFSNSRSEMNVSTLELGDSALYLCASSSLDTQYFGPGTRLTVL.

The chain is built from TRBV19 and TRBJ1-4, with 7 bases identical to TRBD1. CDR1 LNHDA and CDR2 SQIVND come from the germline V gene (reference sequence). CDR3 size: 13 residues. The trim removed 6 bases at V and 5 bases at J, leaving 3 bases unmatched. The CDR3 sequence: CASSPTGNEKLFF. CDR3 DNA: TGTGCCAGTAGCCCGACAGGGAATGAAAAACTGTTTTTT.

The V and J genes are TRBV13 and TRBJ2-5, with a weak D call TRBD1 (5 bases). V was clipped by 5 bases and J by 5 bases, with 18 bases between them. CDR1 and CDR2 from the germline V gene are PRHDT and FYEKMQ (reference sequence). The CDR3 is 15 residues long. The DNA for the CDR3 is TGTGCCAGCAGCCGTTTGGGGCTGGATTCTGAGACCCAGTACTTC. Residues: CASSRLGLDSETQYF. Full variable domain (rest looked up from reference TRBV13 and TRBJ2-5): AAGVIQSPRHLIKEKRETATLKCYPIPRHDTVYWYQQGPGQDPQFLISFYEKMQSDKGSIPDRFSAQQFSDYHSELNMSSLELGDSALYFCASSRLGLDSETQYFGPGTRLLVL.

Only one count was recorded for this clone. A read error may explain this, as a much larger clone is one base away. DNA of the CDR3: TGTGCCAGCAGCTTGGGGGCGGGGGGACCATACGAGCAGTACTTC. It codes for CASSLGAGGPYEQYF. This chain links TRBV5-4 with TRBJ2-7, with 8 bases fitting TRBD2. Trimming removed 0 bases from V and 4 bases from J; junction bases left unmatched: 6. Looked up from germline, CDR1 is SGHNT and CDR2 is YYREEE (reference sequence). The CDR3 loop spans 15 amino acids.

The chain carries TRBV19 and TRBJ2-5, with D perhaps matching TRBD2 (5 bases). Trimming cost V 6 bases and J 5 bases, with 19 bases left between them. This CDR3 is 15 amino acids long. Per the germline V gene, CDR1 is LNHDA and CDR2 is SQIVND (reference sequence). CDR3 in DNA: TGTGCCAGTAGCCCTCGGGAAGGGAAGTCGGAGACCCAGTACTTC. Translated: CASSPREGKSETQYF.

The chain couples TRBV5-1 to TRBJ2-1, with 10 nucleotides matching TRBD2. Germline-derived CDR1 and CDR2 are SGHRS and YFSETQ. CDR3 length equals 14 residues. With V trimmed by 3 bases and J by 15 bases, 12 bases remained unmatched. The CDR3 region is CASSSPPGAGGLFF. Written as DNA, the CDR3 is TGCGCCAGCAGCTCCCCCCCAGGAGCGGGGGGGCTGTTCTTC. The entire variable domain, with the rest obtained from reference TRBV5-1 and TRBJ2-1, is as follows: KAGVTQTPRYLIKTRGQQVTLSCSPISGHRSVSWYQQTPGQGLQFLFEYFSETQRNKGNFPGRFSGRQFSNSRSEMNVSTLELGDSALYLCASSSPPGAGGLFFGPGTRLTVL.

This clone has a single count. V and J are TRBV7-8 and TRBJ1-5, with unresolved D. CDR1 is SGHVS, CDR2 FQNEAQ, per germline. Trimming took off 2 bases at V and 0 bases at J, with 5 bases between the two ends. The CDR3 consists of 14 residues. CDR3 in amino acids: CASSLRASNQPQHF. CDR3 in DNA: TGTGCCAGCAGCTTACGCGCTAGCAATCAGCCCCAGCATTTT.

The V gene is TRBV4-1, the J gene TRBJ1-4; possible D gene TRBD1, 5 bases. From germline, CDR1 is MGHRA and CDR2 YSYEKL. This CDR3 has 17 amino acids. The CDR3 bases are TGCCCACAGCAGCCAAGGTCGATTTTTGGGGGGGATGAAAAACTGTTTTTT. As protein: CPQQPRSIFGGDEKLFF.

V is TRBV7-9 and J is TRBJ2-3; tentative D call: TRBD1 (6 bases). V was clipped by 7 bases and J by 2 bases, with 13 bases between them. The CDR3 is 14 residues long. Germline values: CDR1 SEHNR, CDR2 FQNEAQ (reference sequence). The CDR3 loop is CASIKGQNTDTQYF. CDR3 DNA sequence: TGTGCCAGCATCAAAGGACAGAACACAGATACGCAGTATTTT. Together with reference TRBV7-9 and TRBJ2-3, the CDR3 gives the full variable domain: DTGVSQNPRHKITKRGQNVTFRCDPISEHNRLYWYRQTLGQGPEFLTYFQNEAQLEKSRLLSDRFSAERPKGSFSTLEIQRTEQGDSAMYLCASIKGQNTDTQYFGPGTRLTVL.

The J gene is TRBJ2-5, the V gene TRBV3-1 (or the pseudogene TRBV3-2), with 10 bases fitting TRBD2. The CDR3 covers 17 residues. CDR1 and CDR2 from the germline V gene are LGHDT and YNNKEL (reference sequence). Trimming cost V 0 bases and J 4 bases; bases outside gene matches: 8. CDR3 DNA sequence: TGTGCCAGCAGCCAAGATGTTCAGCGGGGGGGCCGAGAGACCCAGTACTTC. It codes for CASSQDVQRGGRETQYF.

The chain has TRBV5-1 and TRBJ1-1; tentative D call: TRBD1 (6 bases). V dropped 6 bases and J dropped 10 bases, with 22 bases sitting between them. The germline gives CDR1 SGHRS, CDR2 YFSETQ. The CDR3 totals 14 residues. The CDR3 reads CASNPEGRGDRAFF. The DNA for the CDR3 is TGCGCCAGCAACCCCGAGGGCAGGGGCGATCGAGCTTTCTTT.

The CDR3 is CASSILTGDNEKLFF. As DNA, the CDR3 is TGTGCCAGTAGTATCCTGACAGGAGATAATGAAAAACTGTTTTTT. This chain uses TRBV19 with TRBJ1-4; tentative D call: TRBD1 (6 bases). The CDR3 totals 15 residues. Trimming removed 3 bases from V and 4 bases from J, with 12 bases in between. From germline, CDR1 is LNHDA and CDR2 SQIVND (reference sequence).

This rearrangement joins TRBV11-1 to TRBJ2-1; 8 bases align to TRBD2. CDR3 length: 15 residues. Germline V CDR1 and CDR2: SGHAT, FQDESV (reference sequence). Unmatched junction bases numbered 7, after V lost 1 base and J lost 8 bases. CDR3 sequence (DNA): TGTGCCAGCAGCTTAGGACGGGGGGGCTCCTATGAGCAGTTCTTC. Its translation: CASSLGRGGSYEQFF.

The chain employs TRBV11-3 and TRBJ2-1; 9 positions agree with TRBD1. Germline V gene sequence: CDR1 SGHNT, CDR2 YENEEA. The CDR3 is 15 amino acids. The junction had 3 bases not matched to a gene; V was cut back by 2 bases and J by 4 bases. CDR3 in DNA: TGTGCCAGCAGCTTAATTGGACAGGGGTACAATGAGCAGTTCTTC. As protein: CASSLIGQGYNEQFF.